One sample yielded the 22 T cell receptor beta chains listed below, sequenced in a study of beta chain features in type 1 diabetes. Expressed TCRB transcripts were sequenced because the entire RNA isolate underwent reverse transcription. The assay was immunoSEQ multiplex PCR, and TCRdb's table has in-frame clones only and misses some. The table records approximately 260,000 clones, about a fifth of them present only once. These TCRs are of unknown antigen specificity. General study points: Moderately but significantly shorter TCRB CDR3s were found in Type 1 diabetes patients in all four CD4+ subsets.

The sample comprised naive CD4+ T cells from blood. The receptors derive from a woman in her thirties or forties with type 1 diabetes.

This clone was seen a handful of times. V is TRBV5-4 and J is TRBJ2-7, with D maybe TRBD1 (6 bases). The germline V gene encodes CDR1 SGHNT and CDR2 YYREEE (reference sequence). The CDR3 loop spans 15 amino acids. Trimming pared 4 bases from V and 3 bases from J, leaving 17 bases between. CDR3 region: CASSGTGIRGYEQYF. CDR3 nucleotide sequence: TGTGCCAGCAGCGGTACAGGGATTCGGGGCTACGAGCAGTACTTC. The full variable domain, completed using reference TRBV5-4 and TRBJ2-7, is ETGVTQSPTHLIKTRGQQVTLRCSSQSGHNTVSWYQQALGQGPQFIFQYYREEENGRGNFPPRFSGLQFPNYSSELNVNALELDDSALYLCASSGTGIRGYEQYFGPGTRLTVT.

This chain joins TRBV5-4 and TRBJ2-5; D is unresolved. In germline, CDR1 is SGHNT, CDR2 YYREEE (reference sequence). The CDR3 totals 12 residues. V dropped 4 bases and J dropped 4 bases, with 8 bases sitting between them. The CDR3 sequence is CASSPGSETQYF. The DNA of the CDR3 is TGTGCCAGCAGCCCCGGTTCAGAGACCCAGTACTTC.

The chain couples TRBV6-5 to TRBJ1-1; 7 bases match TRBD1. This CDR3 region has 15 residues. V lost 6 bases to trimming and J lost 7 bases; unmatched junction nucleotides: 14. Germline lookup yields CDR1 MNHEY and CDR2 SVGAGI. DNA for the CDR3: TGTGCCAGCAGATCCAATACCTTTCAGGGGGATGAAGCTTTCTTT. Residues: CASRSNTFQGDEAFF.

This clone turned up a few times. This chain links TRBV5-1 with TRBJ2-1, with 10 bases identical to TRBD2. The V gene end was trimmed by 3 bases and the J gene end by 6 bases; junction bases not matched to a gene: 12. CDR3 size: 17 residues. Germline V gene data show CDR1 as SGHRS and CDR2 as YFSETQ. CDR3 in DNA: TGCGCCAGCAGCTCGCGACCAGCGGGAGGGCCGACCAATGAGCAGTTCTTC. Its protein is CASSSRPAGGPTNEQFF.

The chain has TRBV6-5 and TRBJ2-7; the D gene is possibly TRBD1 (5 bases). Germline V CDR1 and CDR2: MNHEY, SVGAGI. The CDR3 is 14 residues long. V was cut by 5 bases and J by 2 bases, with 13 bases left in between. The CDR3: CASSTKAGTYEQYF. DNA for the CDR3: TGTGCCAGCAGTACCAAGGCAGGGACCTACGAGCAGTACTTC.

The chain uses TRBV9 and TRBJ1-1, with unresolved D. The CDR3 has 14 residues. Looked up from germline, CDR1 is SGDLS and CDR2 is YYNGEE. The V end was cut by 2 bases, the J end by 1 base, with 9 bases between. CDR3 bases: TGTGCCAGCAGCGTCGCAACGGGGAACACTGAAGCTTTCTTT. Encoded protein: CASSVATGNTEAFF.

This clone has more than one count but fewer than ten. The chain carries TRBV28 and TRBJ2-1; D is ambiguous. Trimming left V 4 bases short and J 0 bases short, with 7 bases between. The CDR3 is 14 residues long. Germline V gene lookup returns CDR1 MDHEN and CDR2 SYDVKM. The CDR3 protein is CASSYSNSYNEQFF. In DNA, the CDR3 is TGTGCCAGCAGTTACAGCAACTCCTACAATGAGCAGTTCTTC. Supplemented by reference TRBV28 and TRBJ2-1, the full variable domain reads DVKVTQSSRYLVKRTGEKVFLECVQDMDHENMFWYRQDPGLGLRLIYFSYDVKMKEKGDIPEGYSVSREKKERFSLILESASTNQTSMYLCASSYSNSYNEQFFGPGTRLTVL.

This clone came up a few times. The chain carries TRBV29-1 and TRBJ2-7; TRBD2 is a possible D gene (6 bases). The V gene's germline CDR1 is SQVTM and CDR2 ANQGSEA. CDR3 size: 12 residues. Trimming left V 4 bases short and J 0 bases short, with 7 bases between. CDR3 coding DNA: TGCAGCGTTGCGGGGGTCTCCTACGAGCAGTACTTC. Its protein is CSVAGVSYEQYF.

About this clone: Other DNA sequences within the sample encode an identical CDR3. The CDR3 coding sequence is TGCGCCAGCAGCTTGGGGGACAGGGGCAATGAGCAGTTCTTC. Translation gives CASSLGDRGNEQFF. The chain has TRBV5-1 and TRBJ2-1; 10 bases fit TRBD1. CDR1 is SGHRS and CDR2 is YFSETQ in the germline V gene. This CDR3 is built from 14 residues. The trim removed 0 bases at V and 6 bases at J, leaving 0 bases unmatched.

The chain employs TRBV30 and TRBJ1-4, with a weak D call TRBD1 (6 bases). V was shortened by 8 bases and J by 0 bases, with 16 bases between the two germline ends. CDR3 size: 15 residues. CDR1 is GTSNPN, CDR2 SVGIG, per germline (reference sequence). CDR3: CAAPGHPATNEKLFF. The CDR3 DNA is TGTGCCGCGCCGGGACACCCTGCAACTAATGAAAAACTGTTTTTT.

This clone was counted only a few times. The V and J genes are TRBV7-9 and TRBJ1-1, with D unresolved. The CDR3 runs to 14 residues. Trimming stripped 1 base from V and 4 bases from J, with 10 bases between. CDR1 is SEHNR, CDR2 FQNEAQ, per germline (reference sequence). CDR3 DNA sequence: TGTGCCAGCAGCTTAGATCCGGGATCCACTGAAGCTTTCTTT. Translated: CASSLDPGSTEAFF.

This clone was counted a few times. V gene TRBV29-1 combines with J gene TRBJ2-3; 8 bases agree with TRBD2. This CDR3 contains 13 residues. Germline-derived CDR1 and CDR2 are SQVTM and ANQGSEA. With V trimmed by 7 bases and J by 0 bases, 3 bases remained unmatched. The CDR3 here is CSATSVSTDTQYF. Written as DNA, the CDR3 is TGCAGCGCGACTAGCGTAAGCACAGATACGCAGTATTTT.

This clone was found a few times. The chain links TRBV18 to TRBJ2-1; the match to TRBD2 covers 7 bases. The CDR3 has 17 residues. Germline V gene data show CDR1 as KGHSH and CDR2 as LQKENI. V trimming: 2 bases; J trimming: 8 bases; junction bases outside the gene matches: 15. CDR3: CASSPMLRRGKRDEQFF. DNA for the CDR3: TGTGCCAGCTCACCAATGTTGAGGCGGGGGAAGCGGGATGAGCAGTTCTTC.

The chain carries TRBV4-1 and TRBJ1-4, with D possibly TRBD1 on 5 matching bases. V lost 4 bases to trimming and J lost 3 bases, with 9 bases between them. This CDR3 is built from 14 residues. Germline V gives CDR1 MGHRA, CDR2 YSYEKL. CDR3 sequence (DNA): TGCGCCAGCAGCCTTCGACAGCCTAATGAAAAACTGTTTTTT. Translating gives CASSLRQPNEKLFF.

This rearrangement joins TRBV7-9 to TRBJ2-3, with 9 nucleotides matching TRBD1. J gave up 2 bases and V 2 bases, and 5 bases lay outside the gene matches. Looked up from germline, CDR1 is SEHNR and CDR2 is FQNEAQ (reference sequence). The CDR3 loop spans 16 amino acids. The CDR3 nucleotides read TGTGCCAGCAGCTTATTGACAGGGGGATTCACAGATACGCAGTATTTT. As protein: CASSLLTGGFTDTQYF.

This chain links TRBV25-1 with TRBJ1-6; D might be TRBD1 (6 bases). Between the trimmed V and J ends, which lost 2 bases and 5 bases, there was a span of 7 bases. The length of the CDR3 is 14 residues. Per germline, CDR1 MGHDK and CDR2 SYGVNS. The CDR3 loop is CASSETGNNSPLHF. CDR3 coding DNA: TGTGCCAGCAGTGAAACAGGGAATAATTCACCCCTCCACTTT.

This clone was counted between two and nine times. The rearrangement joins TRBV18 to TRBJ2-6; D may be TRBD2 (5 bases). Germline V gene lookup returns CDR1 KGHSH and CDR2 LQKENI. Deletions cut 3 bases from V and 2 bases from J, with 11 bases between. The CDR3 contains 16 residues. CDR3 in amino acids: CASSPRPGAGANVLTF. DNA for the CDR3: TGTGCCAGCTCACCCCGACCCGGGGCTGGGGCCAACGTCCTGACTTTC.

J is TRBJ1-2 and V is TRBV4-2; tentatively, D is TRBD1 (5 bases). The germline V gene has CDR1 LGHNA and CDR2 YNFKEQ. The V and J ends lost 1 base and 1 base respectively, with 19 bases between them. CDR3 length equals 18 residues. CDR3 in amino acids: CASSQATLGVAFNYGYTF. In DNA form, the CDR3 reads TGTGCCAGCAGCCAAGCGACGTTAGGGGTCGCCTTTAACTATGGCTACACCTTC.

The V gene is TRBV7-2, the J gene TRBJ1-2; weak D call: TRBD1 (5 bases). The germline V gene has CDR1 SGHTA and CDR2 FQGNSA. The ends were cut back, 5 bases at V and 8 bases at J, with 15 bases in the middle. The CDR3 length is 13 residues. CDR3 bases: TGTGCCAGCAGCCCGGGGACTGCTCACGGCTACACCTTC. Protein sequence: CASSPGTAHGYTF.

V gene TRBV28 combines with J gene TRBJ2-5; perhaps TRBD1 as D (6 bases). The length of the CDR3 is 16 residues. Germline CDR1 is MDHEN and CDR2 is SYDVKM. Trimming took off 6 bases at V and 2 bases at J, with 19 bases between the two ends. Here the CDR3 DNA reads TGTGCCAGCAGCTTACAGGGCCGAGCCCGTCAAGAGACCCAGTACTTC. Amino acids: CASSLQGRARQETQYF.

This clone has more than one count but fewer than ten. This rearrangement joins TRBV9 to TRBJ2-7; TRBD1 matches at 7 bases. Germline assignment: CDR1 SGDLS and CDR2 YYNGEE. The V segment lost 4 bases and the J segment 4 bases; nucleotides outside the gene matches: 11. The CDR3 sequence is 15 residues long. CDR3 sequence: CASSPMLGTAYEQYF. CDR3 DNA sequence: TGTGCCAGCAGCCCCATGTTAGGGACAGCATACGAGCAGTACTTC.

The chain recombines TRBV19 with TRBJ1-5; no reliable D call. CDR1 is LNHDA, CDR2 SQIVND, per germline (reference sequence). The CDR3 runs 13 residues. V lost 0 bases to trimming and J lost 16 bases, with 16 bases between them. The CDR3 loop is CASSIDEATSIHF. CDR3 nucleotides: TGTGCCAGTAGTATAGATGAAGCTACTTCTATCCATTTT.